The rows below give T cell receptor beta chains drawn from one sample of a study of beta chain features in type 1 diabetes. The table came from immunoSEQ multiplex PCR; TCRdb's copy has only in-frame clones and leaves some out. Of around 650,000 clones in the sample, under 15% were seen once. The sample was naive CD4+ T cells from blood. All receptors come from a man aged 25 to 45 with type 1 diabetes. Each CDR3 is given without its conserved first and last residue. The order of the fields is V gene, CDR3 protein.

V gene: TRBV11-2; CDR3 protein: ASSLFFVSSYEQY
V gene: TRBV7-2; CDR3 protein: ASSHSSPATDGYT
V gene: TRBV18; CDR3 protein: ASSFGEGSSTDTQY
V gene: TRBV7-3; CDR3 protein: ASSFSGMNTEAF
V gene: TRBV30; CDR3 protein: AWSVPNNEKLF
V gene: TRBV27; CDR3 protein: ASSPGQGLEKLF
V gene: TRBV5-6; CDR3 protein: ASSRYGTDTQY
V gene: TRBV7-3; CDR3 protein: ASSAGLDGDEQF
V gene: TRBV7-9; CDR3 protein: ASSPLTRTGYQETQY
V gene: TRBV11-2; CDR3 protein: ASSPQGVSSYEQY
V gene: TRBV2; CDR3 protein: ASIAGGEPDTQY
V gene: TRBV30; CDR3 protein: AWRKGASYGYT
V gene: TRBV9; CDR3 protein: ASSVATGAGYEQY
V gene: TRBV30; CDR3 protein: AWSYQGNEQF
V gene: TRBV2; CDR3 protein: ASSSGTSLSEQF
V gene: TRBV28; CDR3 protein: ASSGAGAPYNEQF
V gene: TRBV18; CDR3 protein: ASSPGQGRDYGYT
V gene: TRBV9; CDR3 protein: ASSRQVPHSGNTIY
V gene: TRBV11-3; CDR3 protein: ASSRGGRTDTQY
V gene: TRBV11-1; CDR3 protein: ASGRGGPGDLDTQY
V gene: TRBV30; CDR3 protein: ACGPSVNAKNIQY
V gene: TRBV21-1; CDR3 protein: ASSKAGISYNEQF
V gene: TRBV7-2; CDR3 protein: ASSPRARALAETQY
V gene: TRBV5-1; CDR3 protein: ASSFTGDSWLN
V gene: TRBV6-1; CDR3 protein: ASTDAIDEQF
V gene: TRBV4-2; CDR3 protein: ASSQEVLTSGVVLSTDTQY
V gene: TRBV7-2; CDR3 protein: ASSLESKADTIY
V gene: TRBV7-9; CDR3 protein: ASSLEVEAF
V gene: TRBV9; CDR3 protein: ASSVDGGKPPDTQY
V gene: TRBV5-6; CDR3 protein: ASSLSGTGSTDTQY
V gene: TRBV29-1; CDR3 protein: SVGTGGTGELF
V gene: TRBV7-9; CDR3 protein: ASRERGDPNTGELF
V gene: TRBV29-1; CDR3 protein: SVRFPRGAGNNEQF
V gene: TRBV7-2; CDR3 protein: ASSSGPASGGAGEQF
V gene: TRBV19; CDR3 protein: ASSMAGETQY
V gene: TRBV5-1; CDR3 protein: ASSWHLDSGDHSYEQY
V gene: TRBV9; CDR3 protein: ASSVDRDYEQY
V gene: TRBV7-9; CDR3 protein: ASSGQGEQF
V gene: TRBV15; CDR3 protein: ATSRDIVSNTGELF
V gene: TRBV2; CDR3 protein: ASRERAGELF
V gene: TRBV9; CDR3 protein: ASSPDNAGSYNEQF
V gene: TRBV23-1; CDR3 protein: ASSQVTGRCRAFSGNTIY
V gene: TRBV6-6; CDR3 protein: ASSRDGTGANVLT
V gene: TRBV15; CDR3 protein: ATSRDKVADGYT
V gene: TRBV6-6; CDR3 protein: ASSRQRLADTQY
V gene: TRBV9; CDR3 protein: ASSVAPREETQY
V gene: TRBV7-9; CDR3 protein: ASSLLGEQF
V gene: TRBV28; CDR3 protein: ASSLGDAGNQPQH
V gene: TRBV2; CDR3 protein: ASRTGTSSYEQY
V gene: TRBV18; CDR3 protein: ASSPTTATGAYGYT
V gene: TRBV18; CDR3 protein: ASSPGAADGYT
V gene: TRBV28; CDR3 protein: ASSLPGRLQETQY
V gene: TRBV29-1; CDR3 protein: SVEDSEAPEKLF
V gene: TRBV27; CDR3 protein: ASSQTVSYGYT
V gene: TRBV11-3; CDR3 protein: ASSSTSSHNEQF